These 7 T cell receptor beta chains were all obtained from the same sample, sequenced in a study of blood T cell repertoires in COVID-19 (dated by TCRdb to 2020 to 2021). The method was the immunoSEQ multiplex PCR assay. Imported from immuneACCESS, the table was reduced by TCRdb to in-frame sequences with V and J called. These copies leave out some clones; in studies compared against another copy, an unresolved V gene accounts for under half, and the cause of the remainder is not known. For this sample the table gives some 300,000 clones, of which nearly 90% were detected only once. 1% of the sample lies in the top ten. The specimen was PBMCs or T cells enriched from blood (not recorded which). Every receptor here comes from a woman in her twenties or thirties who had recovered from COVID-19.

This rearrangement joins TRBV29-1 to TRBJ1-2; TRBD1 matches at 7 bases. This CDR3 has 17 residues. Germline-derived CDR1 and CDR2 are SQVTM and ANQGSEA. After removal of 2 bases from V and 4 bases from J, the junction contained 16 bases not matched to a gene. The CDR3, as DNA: TGCAGCGTTGAAATTACTCCCCGAGGGGGCTCTACCTATGGCTACACCTTC. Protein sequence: CSVEITPRGGSTYGYTF. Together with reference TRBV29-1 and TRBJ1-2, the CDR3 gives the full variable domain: SAVISQKPSRDICQRGTSLTIQCQVDSQVTMMFWYRQQPGQSLTLIATANQGSEATYESGFVIDKFPISRPNLTFSTLTVSNMSPEDSSIYLCSVEITPRGGSTYGYTFGSGTRLTVV.

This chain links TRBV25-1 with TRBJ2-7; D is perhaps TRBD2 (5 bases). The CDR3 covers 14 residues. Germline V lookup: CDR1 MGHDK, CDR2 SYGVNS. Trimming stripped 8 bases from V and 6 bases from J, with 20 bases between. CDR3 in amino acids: CASSKEAAFGEQYF. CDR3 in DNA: TGTGCCAGCTCCAAGGAAGCGGCATTCGGCGAGCAGTACTTC.

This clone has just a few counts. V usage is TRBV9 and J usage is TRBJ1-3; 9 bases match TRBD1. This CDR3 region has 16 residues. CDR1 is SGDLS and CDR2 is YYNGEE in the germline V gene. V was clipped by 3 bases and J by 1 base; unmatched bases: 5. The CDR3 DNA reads TGTGCCAGCAGCGGATACAGGGGGCAGTCTGGAAACACCATATATTTT. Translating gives CASSGYRGQSGNTIYF. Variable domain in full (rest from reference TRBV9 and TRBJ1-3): DSGVTQTPKHLITATGQRVTLRCSPRSGDLSVYWYQQSLDQGLQFLIQYYNGEERAKGNILERFSAQQFPDLHSELNLSSLELGDSALYFCASSGYRGQSGNTIYFGEGSWLTVV.

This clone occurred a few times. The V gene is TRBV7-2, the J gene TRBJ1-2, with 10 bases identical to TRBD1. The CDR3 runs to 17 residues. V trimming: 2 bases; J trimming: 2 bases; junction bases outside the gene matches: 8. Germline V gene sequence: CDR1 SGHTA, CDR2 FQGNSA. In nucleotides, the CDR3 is TGTGCCAGCAGCTTACAGGGACAGGGGTCGATGAACTATGGCTACACCTTC. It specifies CASSLQGQGSMNYGYTF. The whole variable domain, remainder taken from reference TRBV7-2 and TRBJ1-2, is GAGVSQSPSNKVTEKGKDVELRCDPISGHTALYWYRQSLGQGLEFLIYFQGNSAPDKSGLPSDRFSAERTGGSVSTLTIQRTQQEDSAVYLCASSLQGQGSMNYGYTFGSGTRLTVV.

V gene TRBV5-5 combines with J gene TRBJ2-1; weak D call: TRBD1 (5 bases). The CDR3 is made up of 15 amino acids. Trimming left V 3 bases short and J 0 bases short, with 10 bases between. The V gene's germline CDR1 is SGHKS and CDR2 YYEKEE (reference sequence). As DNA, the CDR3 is TGTGCCAGCAGCTGGACAATGAGCTCCTACAATGAGCAGTTCTTC. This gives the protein CASSWTMSSYNEQFF.

The CDR3 here is CASSLDHKGQGDYGYTF. The CDR3 region has the DNA TGTGCCAGCAGCTTAGACCACAAGGGACAGGGCGACTATGGCTACACCTTC. This chain links TRBV11-2 with TRBJ1-2, with 9 bases identical to TRBD1. CDR3 length: 17 amino acids. Germline-derived CDR1 and CDR2 are SGHAT and FQNNGV. After removal of 0 bases from V and 3 bases from J, the junction contained 8 bases not matched to a gene.

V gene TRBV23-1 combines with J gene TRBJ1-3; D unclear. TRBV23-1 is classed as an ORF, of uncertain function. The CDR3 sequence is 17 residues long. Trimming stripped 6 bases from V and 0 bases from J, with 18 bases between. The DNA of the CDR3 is TGCGCCAGCAGCGAACCAGGACTGTACCGCTCTGGAAACACCATATATTTT. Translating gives CASSEPGLYRSGNTIYF.